Sequencing of this T cell receptor beta chain was carried out in a study of blood T cell repertoires in COVID-19. Libraries were prepared by immunoSEQ multiplex PCR; TCRdb keeps only in-frame clonotypes and omits some of them. The data show around 100,000 clones, with roughly 86% seen just once and about 9.9% held by the top ten. Sequencing was carried out using peripheral blood. The TCR comes from a woman aged 25-40 years with acute or convalescent COVID-19.

The CDR3 here is CASSLGAGGYTF. CDR3 sequence (DNA): TGTGCCAGCAGCTTGGGTGCGGGAGGCTACACCTTC. This chain uses TRBV5-6 with TRBJ1-2, with no clear D. There are 12 residues in the CDR3. V was shortened by 0 bases and J by 8 bases, with 8 bases between the two germline ends. Germline V gene sequence: CDR1 SGHDT, CDR2 YYEEEE.